The next 3 T cell receptor beta chains were all read from a single sample in a study of T cell repertoires in cytomegalovirus infection. TCRdb passed the reads through MiXCR, listing each CDR3 protein once. The table shows 550,000 to 700,000 distinct CDR3 sequences, with roughly 43% occurring only once. No antigens are known for them. The source material was cultured PBMCs, sampled from culture after CMV antigen stimulation. These receptors originate from a human donor in good health (CMV status not recorded). Some clones in this sample may be carry-over from other donors' samples.

This clonotype was picked up a small number of times. The chain links TRBV12-3 or TRBV12-4 to TRBJ1-4; no reliable D call. The CDR3 is 16 amino acids. With 3 bases removed from V and 1 base from J, the gap between germline ends came to 12 bases. The CDR3: CASSFLSRQTNEKLFF. In DNA form, the CDR3 reads TGTGCCAGCAGTTTCCTTTCCCGGCAAACTAATGAAAAACTGTTTTTT.

The genes are TRBV20-1 and TRBJ2-7, with D tentatively TRBD1 (6 bases). The CDR3 has 14 residues. Germline V lookup: CDR1 DFQATT, CDR2 SNEGSKA (reference sequence). V lost 5 bases and J lost 2, with 16 bases in between. The CDR3 DNA reads as TGCAGTGCTGATGGACAGAACATAGCCTACGAGCAGTACTTC. Its protein is CSADGQNIAYEQYF.

This sequence joins TRBV20-1 and TRBJ2-2; 7 nucleotides match TRBD2. J lost 3 bases, V lost 3 bases, and 10 bases had no gene match. Germline CDR1 and CDR2: DFQATT and SNEGSKA (reference sequence). This CDR3 comprises 16 residues. In nucleotides, the CDR3 is TGCAGTGCTAGTCGAGGCGGGACTACCTACACCGGGGAGCTGTTTTTT. Residues: CSASRGGTTYTGELFF.